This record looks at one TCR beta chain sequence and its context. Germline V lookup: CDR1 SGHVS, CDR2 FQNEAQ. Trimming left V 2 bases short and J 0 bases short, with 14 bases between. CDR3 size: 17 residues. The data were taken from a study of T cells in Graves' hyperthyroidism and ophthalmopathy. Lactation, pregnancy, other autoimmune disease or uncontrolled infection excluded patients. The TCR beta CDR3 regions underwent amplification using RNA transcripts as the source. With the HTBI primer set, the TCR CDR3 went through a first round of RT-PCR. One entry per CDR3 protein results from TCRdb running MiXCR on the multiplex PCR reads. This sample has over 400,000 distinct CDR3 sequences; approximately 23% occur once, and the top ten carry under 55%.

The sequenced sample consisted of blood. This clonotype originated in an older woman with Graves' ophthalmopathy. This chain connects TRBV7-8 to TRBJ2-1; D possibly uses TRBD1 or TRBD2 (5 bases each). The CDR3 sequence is CASSLTGLGSSYNEQFF. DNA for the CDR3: TGTGCCAGCAGCTTAACAGGACTGGGGAGCTCCTACAATGAGCAGTTCTTC.